This T cell receptor beta chain emerged from a study of T-cell memory formation after mild COVID-19. TCRdb re-derived calls from the 5' RACE reads in MiXCR, one entry per CDR3 protein. The sample lists approximately 340,000 distinct CDR3 sequences, roughly 13% occurring once. In germline, CDR1 is SGHKS, CDR2 YYEKEE (reference sequence). CDR3 length: 15 amino acids. V shed 0 bases and J shed 1 base, with 8 bases lying between them. Only a few counts were recorded for this clonotype. This chain joins TRBV5-5 and TRBJ1-5; unclear D gene. The sequenced material came from PBMCs or a T cell subset sorted from them (not recorded which). The TCR originated in a man aged 18 to 29 who had mild COVID-19 (a few samples of this study predate the infection). Cell type and time point are not known. The CDR3 bases are TGTGCCAGCAGCTTGGAGGCCGGAAGCAATCAGCCCCAGCATTTT. Translating it yields CASSLEAGSNQPQHF.